This entry lists 3 T cell receptor beta chains sequenced from one sample in a study of post-analysis software for immune sequencing data. Points from the study as a whole: When patients were compared with controls, about five TRBV segments were more frequent, TRBV5-6, TRBV5-1 and TRBV20-1 among them.

Libraries were made from TCR beta cDNA, and they carried unique molecular identifiers. TCRdb re-called the PCR reads with MiXCR, one entry per CDR3 protein. The sample consists of some 450,000 distinct CDR3 sequences, roughly 45% of them appearing once. Their specific antigens are unknown. The sample taken for sequencing was blood. The receptors were gathered from a girl under 18 with multiple sclerosis.

V usage is TRBV12-3 or TRBV12-4 and J usage is TRBJ2-4; possibly TRBD1 or TRBD2 for D (5 bases each). The length of the CDR3 is 13 residues. The V end was cut by 2 bases, the J end by 14 bases, with 16 bases between. In DNA form, the CDR3 reads TGTGCCAGCAGTTTATCCTCCGGGACGCCGAAGTACTTC. This encodes CASSLSSGTPKYF.

This clonotype was seen many times. The rearrangement joins TRBV29-1 to TRBJ2-5; maybe TRBD2 (6 bases). V was shortened by 4 bases and J by 11 bases, with 14 bases between the two germline ends. Germline lookup yields CDR1 SQVTM and CDR2 ANQGSEA. The CDR3 totals 11 residues. This chain's CDR3 is CSVAWWGEQYF. The CDR3 DNA reads TGCAGCGTTGCCTGGTGGGGGGAGCAGTACTTC.

CDR3 amino acids: CAISDGMNTEAFF. CDR3 nucleotides: TGTGCCATCAGTGACGGGATGAACACTGAAGCTTTCTTT. V is TRBV10-3 and J is TRBJ1-1; no definite D call. V was pared by 3 bases and J by 0 bases, with 5 bases between. The CDR3 has 13 amino acids. The germline V gene has CDR1 ENHRY and CDR2 SYGVKD.